This TCR beta chain was documented in a study of blood T cell repertoires in COVID-19 (dated by TCRdb to about 2020). As for the study more broadly: The collaborator samples originated in the United States, Italy and Spain and spanned the acute and convalescent phases of COVID-19. The repertoires were made available in a free public database intended to serve as a resource for research on the immune response to SARS-CoV-2. The dataset comprised deeply sampled blood TCRbeta repertoires from subjects exposed to, actively infected with, or recovered from COVID-19. The prospective study material was composed of cDNA or gDNA derived from T cells, B-cell-depleted T cells, or PBMCs. Sample metadata almost always included a de-identified subject ID, COVID-19 status, age in years and sex. Where available, HLA class I and class II types were obtained from metadata supplied by the sample provider rather than from assay-based typing. The samples were drawn from two sources: the first 160 participants of the ongoing ImmuneRACE study, and about 1,300 subjects contributed by 6 global collaborators.

As to this clone: Its recognized antigen is unknown. There are no base qualities to consult, and no much larger clone falls within one base.

There are 13 amino acids in the CDR3, from cysteine to phenylalanine inclusive. Only CDR3 DNA remains: 39 bases, in frame from the first base. The V and J ends are trimmed by 10 bases and 4 bases, leaving 14 bases between them. CDR1 LNHDA and CDR2 SQIVND were looked up in the germline V gene (reference sequence). Broad study findings and their caveats: Clinical and demographic metadata were provided uncurated, with the amount varying by source and participant.

TCRbeta CDR3 regions were amplified from genomic DNA using the immunoSEQ Assay, a bias-controlled multiplex PCR. The study's processing was this. The number of nucleated cells in each sample was estimated from the amplification of reference gene primers within the assay. To quantify the absolute abundance of each unique TCRbeta CDR3 rearrangement, sequence reads were collapsed and filtered. For each sample, productive Simpson clonality was calculated by taking the square root of Simpson's diversity index across productive rearrangements. What TCRdb holds here is the immuneACCESS table cut down to in-frame rearrangements. Part of the clones is not present; checked against another copy, under half of the missing clones reflect an unresolved V gene, and the others are unexplained. V and J calls and clone size are those listed in that table; D and trimming were worked out from the DNA. Within this sample are approximately 100,000 clones, with roughly 83% of them counted one time only. 2.5% to 4% of the sample is in the top ten clones.

The collaborating institutions used their own protocols to collect whole blood in K2EDTA tubes. For TCRbeta analysis, collaborator samples were shipped as frozen whole blood, as isolated PBMCs, or as DNA extracted from either sample type. The chain links TRBV19 with TRBJ1-5, and possibly TRBD1, on 5 matching bases. Sequenced input: peripheral blood. The source is a woman older than 75 with active or convalescent COVID-19. The nucleotide sequence reads as follows: TGTGCCACTTCGACAGACCGGAATCAGCCCCAGCATTTT. It specifies CATSTDRNQPQHF.